Presented here are 12 T cell receptor beta chains from one specimen sequenced in a study of breast tumors, draining lymph nodes, adjacent tissues. MiXCR was run by TCRdb on the multiplex PCR reads, yielding one entry per CDR3 protein. The repertoire holds 17,000 or so distinct CDR3 sequences, approximately 57% seen once, with under 25% in the top ten. Input material: tumor-adjacent breast tissue. The source is a female donor with breast cancer. Some clones in this sample may be carry-over from other donors' samples.

This sequence joins TRBV9 and TRBJ1-6, with 7 bases fitting TRBD1. The trim removed 4 bases at V and 8 bases at J, leaving 15 bases unmatched. Germline-derived CDR1 and CDR2 are SGDLS and YYNGEE. This CDR3 region has 17 residues. CDR3 nucleotide sequence: TGTGCCAGCAGCCTGGGACAGCTATTACTGTCGGATTCACCCCTCCACTTT. It specifies CASSLGQLLLSDSPLHF.

This clonotype has at least ten counts. The chain links TRBV7-8 to TRBJ1-1; TRBD1 might be the D (5 bases). Germline V gene lookup returns CDR1 SGHVS and CDR2 FQNEAQ. V was shortened by 5 bases and J by 5 bases, with 18 bases between the two germline ends. CDR3 length equals 15 residues. The CDR3 loop reads CASSPSHFRDTEAFF. DNA of the CDR3: TGTGCCAGCAGCCCCTCCCACTTCAGGGATACTGAAGCTTTCTTT.

By share, this clonotype counts as medium-sized. J is TRBJ1-5 and V is TRBV19; 8 bases map to TRBD1. This CDR3 spans 15 amino acids. Germline lookup yields CDR1 LNHDA and CDR2 SQIVND (reference sequence). The junction had 6 bases not matched to a gene; V was cut back by 1 base and J by 7 bases. The CDR3, as DNA: TGTGCCAGTAGTATAGTTGCAGGGGGCGACCAGCCCCAGCATTTT. Translation gives CASSIVAGGDQPQHF.

By its share, this clonotype is medium-sized. This chain joins TRBV11-2 and TRBJ2-1; tentatively, D is TRBD1 or TRBD2 (5 bases each). CDR1 is SGHAT and CDR2 is FQNNGV in the germline V gene. The CDR3 covers 14 residues. Trimming took 4 bases from V and 7 from J, leaving 14 bases between them. Written as DNA, the CDR3 is TGTGCCAGCAGCTCGGCCGGGGCCGGGAATGAGCAGTTCTTC. The encoded protein is CASSSAGAGNEQFF.

The chain is built from TRBV5-1 and TRBJ2-1; TRBD2 matches at 12 bases. The germline CDR1 and CDR2 sequences are SGHRS and YFSETQ. Trimming at V came to 6 bases and at J to 4 bases, leaving 2 bases not matched to a gene. CDR3 size: 14 residues. The CDR3 loop is CASTLAGGYNEQFF. The CDR3 DNA follows: TGCGCCAGCACACTAGCGGGAGGTTACAATGAGCAGTTCTTC.

The rearrangement links TRBV20-1 to TRBJ1-6, with 7 bases matching TRBD1. Germline V gene data show CDR1 as DFQATT and CDR2 as SNEGSKA (reference sequence). The CDR3 runs 14 residues. Trimming at V came to 2 bases and at J to 6 bases, leaving 4 bases not matched to a gene. This CDR3 is CSARQGVGNSPLHF. The DNA for the CDR3 is TGCAGTGCTAGACAGGGGGTAGGTAATTCACCCCTCCACTTT.

As regards this clonotype: An end of the junction differs from the germline gene, which may be a read error. V gene TRBV7-9 combines with J gene TRBJ2-3; 11 positions agree with TRBD1. This CDR3 region has 16 residues. Germline CDR1 SEHNR, CDR2 FQNEAQ (reference sequence). The CDR3 nucleotides are TGTACCAGCAGCTTTACGGTGGGACAGGGGGGAGAGACCCAGTATTTT. It encodes CTSSFTVGQGGETQYF.

This clonotype was seen at least ten times. This may be a read error, as it is one base from a much larger clone. The rearrangement joins TRBV6-5 to TRBJ2-5, with a weak D call TRBD1 (5 bases). Germline CDR1 reads MNHEY; CDR2 reads SVGAGI. The CDR3 sequence is 15 residues long. V gave up 4 bases and J gave up 1 base, with 13 bases separating them. CDR3 coding DNA: TGTGCCAGCAGTTCCCTCCCTGGGGCCCAAGAGACCCAGTACTTC. Encoded protein: CASSSLPGAQETQYF.

This clonotype was detected ten times or more. A much larger clone lies one base from this, so it may be a read error. The chain links TRBV12-3 or TRBV12-4 to TRBJ2-1; 7 nucleotides line up with TRBD1. The CDR3 extends over 12 amino acids. The CDR3 coding sequence is TGTGCCAGCAGTTTCGTGTTAGGGGGCATGGTCTTC. Protein product: CASSFVLGGMVF.

In this sample, this clonotype is medium-sized. The V call is TRBV5-1, the J call TRBJ2-3; TRBD2 matches at 13 bases. CDR1 is SGHRS and CDR2 is YFSETQ in the germline V gene. There are 18 residues in the CDR3. J lost 0 bases, V lost 0 bases, and 4 bases had no gene match. The CDR3, as DNA: TGCGCCAGCAGCTTGGGACTAGCGGGGGGCTACAGCACAGATACGCAGTATTTT. Protein product: CASSLGLAGGYSTDTQYF.

This chain joins TRBV12-3 or TRBV12-4 and TRBJ2-7; D not certain. V was cut by 5 bases and J by 7 bases, with 12 bases left in between. CDR3 length: 12 amino acids. DNA of the CDR3: TGTGCCAGCAGTGTACAGTCGCGGGAGCAGTACTTC. It is translated as CASSVQSREQYF.

The chain combines TRBV7-9 with TRBJ2-1; no clear D. CDR3 length: 15 residues. V dropped 7 bases and J dropped 5 bases, with 18 bases sitting between them. Germline V lookup: CDR1 SEHNR, CDR2 FQNEAQ (reference sequence). The CDR3 DNA reads as TGTGCCAGCACCAAACTCGCGGCAGCGAACAATGAGCAGTTCTTC. Translated, it gives CASTKLAAANNEQFF.